This T cell receptor (beta chain) was obtained from a study of identical twins' blood T cells (dated by TCRdb to the early 2010s). About the full investigation: The 12 libraries, six for the alpha chain and six for the beta chain, yielded roughly 50 million Illumina reads in total. Using next-generation sequencing, the study compared the TCR alpha and beta chain repertoires of three pairs of monozygous twins to assess how genetics influences repertoire formation. Overall results and qualifications from the work: V gene usage was reported to be markedly more similar within twin pairs than between unrelated donors, even among non-selected out-of-frame TCRbeta clonotypes. Among the most abundant TCRbeta clonotypes, every donor shared more CDR3 sequences with her own twin than with unrelated donors. Because the twins were reared together, environmental influences could not be excluded as an explanation for twin similarity. The proposed role of the TCRalpha J segment in MHC recognition during thymic selection was stated to require validation by independent studies. The number of shared CDR3 clonotypes between two donors was mainly determined by the product of their cloneset sizes, and twins did not clearly deviate from this trend.

Measured from the cysteine to the phenylalanine, the CDR3 is 13 residues long. The sequence is cut down to CDR3 DNA, 39 bases in frame from base 1. CDR1 and CDR2, looked up from the germline V gene (reference sequence), are DFQATT and SNEGSKA. V was cut back by 1 base and J by 9 bases, leaving a gap of 13 bases between them. Six healthy women forming three monozygous twin pairs were used as donors. All three twin pairs had been raised together and were thought likely to have encountered the same vaccines and infectious agents. TCR cDNA libraries were prepared from RNA that had been isolated from peripheral blood mononuclear cells. About this clonotype itself: Its antigen target is currently unknown. No base quality information exists; no much larger clone differs at one position.

To prepare the library, 5' RACE was applied. This sample was sequenced with an Illumina Genome Analyzer IIx. To prepare the RNA-based TCR cDNA libraries, a previously described protocol was followed, with several modifications. To prevent cross-contamination, barcodes specific to each sample were added to both ends of every TCR cDNA library during cDNA synthesis and amplification. Per the authors' processing: Each individual had between about 90,000 and nearly 550,000 identified clonotypes, and each library contained 2.2 to 3.6 million CDR3-containing reads. Reads with improper barcode index combinations were discarded, and clonesets were then built for each library with the MiTCR software. While assembling CDR3 clonotypes, MiTCR corrected PCR and sequencing errors and either filtered or rescued low-quality reads. Artificial out-of-frame clonotypes were removed by being mapped to in-frame sequences, with one indel in the CDR3 allowed. V and J gene usage similarity between donors was measured as Jensen-Shannon divergence divided by mean entropy. TCRdb took the public reads, trimmed them with fastp at Q25, ran MiXCR for clone calling and kept in-frame beta chains. Identical CDR3 proteins give one entry, which carries the most common genes and DNA. The V and J calls were not made by the authors but by TCRdb's processing. This sample lists hundreds of thousands of distinct CDR3 sequences; approximately 30% were detected once. The ten largest clones take up 5.5% to 6.5% of the sample.

The chain uses TRBV20-1 and TRBJ1-5, with no confident D gene call. Sequenced input: PBMCs. This sequence originates from a woman aged 18 to 55 in good health. The CDR3 amino acid sequence is: CSARVTDSRPQHF. The DNA sequence is TGCAGTGCTAGAGTCACGGATAGTCGGCCCCAGCATTTT.